The present entry profiles one T cell receptor beta chain with its context. Germline V gene data show CDR1 as SNHLY and CDR2 as FYNNEI. V lost 3 bases, J lost 8 bases, and 7 bases stayed unmatched. CDR3 length: 15 residues. These data are taken from a study of cytomegalovirus exposure and HLA in healthy donors. Study context: There were some 380 genotyped donors. Of these, 81% fell in the genetic ancestry cluster associated with self-reported Caucasian donors.

The PCR ran on 60 Vbeta and 13 Jbeta primers. This table comes from immunoSEQ multiplex PCR, and its TCRdb copy is limited to in-frame clones, with some not included. The table shows around 150,000 clones, with approximately 76% occurring only once. The receptor was derived from a female donor in good health and CMV-seronegative. The chain joins TRBV2 to TRBJ2-1, with 10 bases that match TRBD2. Sequenced input: PBMCs. The DNA for the CDR3 is TGTGCCAGCAGTGAGGGCAGCGGGAGGGCCTATGAGCAGTTCTTC. Translating it yields CASSEGSGRAYEQFF.